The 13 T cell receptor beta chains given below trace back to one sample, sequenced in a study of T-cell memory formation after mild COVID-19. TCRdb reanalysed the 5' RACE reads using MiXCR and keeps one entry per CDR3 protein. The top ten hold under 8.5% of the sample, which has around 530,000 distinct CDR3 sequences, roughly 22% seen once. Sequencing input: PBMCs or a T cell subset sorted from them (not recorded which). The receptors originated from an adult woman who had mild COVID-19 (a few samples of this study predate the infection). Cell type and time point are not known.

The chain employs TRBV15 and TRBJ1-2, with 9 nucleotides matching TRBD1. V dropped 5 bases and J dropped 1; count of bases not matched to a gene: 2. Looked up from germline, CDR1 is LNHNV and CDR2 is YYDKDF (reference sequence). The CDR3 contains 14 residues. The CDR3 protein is CATSPTGGNYGYTF. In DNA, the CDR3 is TGTGCCACCAGCCCGACAGGGGGTAACTATGGCTACACCTTC.

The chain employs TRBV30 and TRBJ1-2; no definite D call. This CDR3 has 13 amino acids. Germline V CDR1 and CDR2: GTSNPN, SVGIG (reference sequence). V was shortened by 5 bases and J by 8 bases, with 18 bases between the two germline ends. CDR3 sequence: CAWCRNPGVGYTF. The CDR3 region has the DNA TGTGCCTGGTGCCGAAATCCCGGGGTCGGCTACACCTTC.

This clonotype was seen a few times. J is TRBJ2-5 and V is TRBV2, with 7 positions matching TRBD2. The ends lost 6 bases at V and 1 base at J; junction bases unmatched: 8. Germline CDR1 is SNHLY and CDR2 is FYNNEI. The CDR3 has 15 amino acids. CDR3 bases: TGTGCCAGCAGAGCCCTACTAGCGTCCCAAGAGACCCAGTACTTC. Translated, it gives CASRALLASQETQYF.

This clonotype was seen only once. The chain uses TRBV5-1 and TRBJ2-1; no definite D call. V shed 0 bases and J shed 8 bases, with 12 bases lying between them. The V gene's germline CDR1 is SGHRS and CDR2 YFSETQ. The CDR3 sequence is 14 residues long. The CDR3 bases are TGCGCCAGCAGCTTGGCTGGGAACATCGATGAGCAGTTCTTC. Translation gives CASSLAGNIDEQFF.

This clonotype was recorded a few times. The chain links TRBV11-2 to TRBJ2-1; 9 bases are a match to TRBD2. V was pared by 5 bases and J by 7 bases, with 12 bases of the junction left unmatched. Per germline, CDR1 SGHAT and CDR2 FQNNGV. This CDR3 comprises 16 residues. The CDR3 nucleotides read TGTGCCAGCAGCCCGTTAGCGGGAGTCTTAATAAATGAGCAGTTCTTC. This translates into CASSPLAGVLINEQFF.

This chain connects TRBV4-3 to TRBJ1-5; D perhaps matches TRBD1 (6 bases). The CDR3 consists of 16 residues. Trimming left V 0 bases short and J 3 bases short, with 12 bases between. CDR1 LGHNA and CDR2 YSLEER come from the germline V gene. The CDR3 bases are TGCGCCAGCAGCCAAGAGTTAGGGGGATACAATCAGCCCCAGCATTTT. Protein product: CASSQELGGYNQPQHF.

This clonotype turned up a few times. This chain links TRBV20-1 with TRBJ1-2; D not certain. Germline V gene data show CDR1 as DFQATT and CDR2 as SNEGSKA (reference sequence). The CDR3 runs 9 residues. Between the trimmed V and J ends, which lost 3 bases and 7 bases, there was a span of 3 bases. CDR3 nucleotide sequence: TGCAGTGCTAGTGCTGGCTACACCTTC. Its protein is CSASAGYTF.

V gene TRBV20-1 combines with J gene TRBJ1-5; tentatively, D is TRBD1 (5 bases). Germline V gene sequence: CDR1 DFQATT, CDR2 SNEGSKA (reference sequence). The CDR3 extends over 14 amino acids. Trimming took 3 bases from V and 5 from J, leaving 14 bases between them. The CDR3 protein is CSASRGGTDQPQHF. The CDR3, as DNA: TGCAGTGCTAGCCGGGGGGGGACCGATCAGCCCCAGCATTTT.

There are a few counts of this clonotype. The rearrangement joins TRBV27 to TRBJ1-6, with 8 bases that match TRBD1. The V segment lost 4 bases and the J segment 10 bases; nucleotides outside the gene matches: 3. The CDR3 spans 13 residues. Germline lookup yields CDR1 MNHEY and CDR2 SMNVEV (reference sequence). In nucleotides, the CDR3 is TGTGCCAGCAGTTGGACAGGGCAGTCACCCCTCCACTTT. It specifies CASSWTGQSPLHF.

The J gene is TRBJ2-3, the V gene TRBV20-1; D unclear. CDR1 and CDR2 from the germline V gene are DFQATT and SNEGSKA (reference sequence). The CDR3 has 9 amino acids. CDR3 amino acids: CRVGDTQYF. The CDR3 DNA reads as TGCAGGGTAGGGGATACGCAGTATTTT.

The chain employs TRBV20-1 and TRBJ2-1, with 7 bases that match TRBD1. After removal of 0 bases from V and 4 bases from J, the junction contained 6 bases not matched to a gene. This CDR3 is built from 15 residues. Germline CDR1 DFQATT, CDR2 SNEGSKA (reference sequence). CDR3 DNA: TGCAGTGCTAGAGATCCAGGCAGGGGGTACAATGAGCAGTTCTTC. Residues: CSARDPGRGYNEQFF.

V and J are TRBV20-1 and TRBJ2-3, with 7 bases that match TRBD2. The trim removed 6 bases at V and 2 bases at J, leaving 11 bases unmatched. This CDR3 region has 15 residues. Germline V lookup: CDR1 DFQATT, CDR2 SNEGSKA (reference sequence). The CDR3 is CSAVLGGGITDTQYF. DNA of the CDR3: TGCAGTGCCGTATTAGGCGGGGGTATCACAGATACGCAGTATTTT.

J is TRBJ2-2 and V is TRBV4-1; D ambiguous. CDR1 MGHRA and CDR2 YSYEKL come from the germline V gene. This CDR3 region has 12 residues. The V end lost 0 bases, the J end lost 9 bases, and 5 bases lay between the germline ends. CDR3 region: CASSQDGWELFF. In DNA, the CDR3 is TGCGCCAGCAGCCAAGACGGGTGGGAGCTGTTTTTT.